This T cell receptor beta chain was observed in a study of human T cells and chemical hapten exposure. Turning to the study itself: Subjects had 2% DPC placed on 2 cm by 2 cm of upper inner arm skin for sensitization. Mainly, slight library volume differences in the pool made TCR yields vary.

TCRdb processed the RACE reads anew with MiXCR; each CDR3 protein has one entry. The data show roughly 380,000 distinct CDR3 sequences, 5.1% seen once. Whole-study findings and limits: There were significantly more large CDR3 similarity clusters among expanded TCRs than among controls.

V dropped 5 bases and J dropped 4; count of bases not matched to a gene: 11. This CDR3 is built from 16 residues. Germline V CDR1 and CDR2: PRHDT, FYEKMQ (reference sequence). This clonotype was counted a few times. Its antigen is not known. The time point here: pre-sensitization, week 0. Indicated treatment: therapeutic diphenylcyclopropenone sensitization with weekly scalp DPC. The sample was whole blood, taken in connection with sensitization to the hapten diphenylcyclopropenone (DPC). The receptor was isolated from a woman aged 45-65 years with alopecia areata. Some clones in this sample may be carry-over from other donors' samples. The chain has TRBV13 and TRBJ1-1, with 9 bases that match TRBD1. CDR3 sequence reads: CASSESDRGFGTEAFF. In DNA, the CDR3 is TGTGCCAGCAGCGAAAGCGACAGGGGGTTCGGCACTGAAGCTTTCTTT.